This T cell receptor (beta chain) appears in the sequencing data of a study of graft-versus-host responses after intestinal transplantation. Assay: immunoSEQ multiplex PCR; the TCRdb copy retains only in-frame clones and omits some. Here the sample spans over 15,000 clones, roughly 94% being singletons. Of note for this clone: Its specificity is unknown.

Germline V gives CDR1 MNHNS, CDR2 SASEGT. The CDR3 consists of 21 residues. Between the trimmed V and J ends, which lost 2 bases and 0 bases, there was a span of 26 bases. Study conclusions and caveats: Peak levels of circulating GvH clones tracked with early post-transplant HvG declines.

The V and J genes are TRBV6-1 and TRBJ2-1; possible D gene TRBD2, 6 bases. Sample: PBMCs, taken 23 days after intestinal transplant. The sequence derives from a human patient who received an intestinal transplant, so some T cells may come from the graft donor. The chain's CDR3 is CASSERGGRWTAVNSYNEQFF. The CDR3 region has the DNA TGTGCCAGCAGTGAAAGGGGAGGACGGTGGACTGCTGTAAACTCCTACAATGAGCAGTTCTTC.